One and the same sample provided the 31 T cell receptor beta chains below, sequenced in a study of T-cell reconstitution after alpha-beta-depleted transplantation in children. Unique molecular identifiers were incorporated into the prepared TCRbeta library. TCRdb re-analysed the PCR reads in MiXCR, keeping a single row per CDR3 protein. The repertoire includes roughly 200,000 distinct CDR3 sequences, about 8.4% of them detected once, and approximately 34% sits in the top ten. This specimen consisted of PBMCs, mostly from graft donor cells, obtained 360 days after TCRalphabeta/CD19-depleted stem cell transplant. The receptors derive from a male patient aged 2 to 9 who had a stem cell transplant for acute myeloid leukemia, so the T cells may come from the graft donor.

This clonotype was seen repeatedly, ten times or more. J is TRBJ1-2 and V is TRBV12-3 or TRBV12-4, with TRBD1 matching over 8 bases. CDR3 length: 14 amino acids. J was trimmed by 6 bases and V by 6 bases; bases with no gene match: 9. The CDR3 sequence is CASSPADRVHGYTF. The CDR3 DNA reads TGTGCCAGCAGCCCCGCGGACAGGGTACATGGCTACACCTTC.

This clonotype showed up many times. The chain employs TRBV12-3 or TRBV12-4 and TRBJ2-7; D is undetermined. The CDR3 sequence is 13 residues long. The V end lost 4 bases, the J end lost 4 bases, and 11 bases lay between the germline ends. The CDR3 spells CASSSDETYEQYV. In DNA form, the CDR3 reads TGTGCCAGCAGTTCCGACGAGACTTACGAGCAGTACGTC.

This clonotype was recorded many times. This chain links TRBV12-3 or TRBV12-4 with TRBJ1-1; D unresolved. The CDR3 runs 11 residues. The ends were cut back, 3 bases at V and 7 bases at J, with 6 bases in the middle. The CDR3 DNA reads as TGTGCCAGCAGTTTTTCGGGTGAAGCTTTCTTT. Residues: CASSFSGEAFF.

This clonotype was detected ten times or more. The chain has TRBV12-3 or TRBV12-4 and TRBJ1-1, with D maybe TRBD1 (6 bases). Trimming removed 6 bases from V and 7 bases from J, with 12 bases in between. This CDR3 region has 12 residues. This CDR3 reads CASSGRTDEAFF. In nucleotides, the CDR3 is TGTGCCAGCAGCGGCCGGACAGATGAAGCTTTCTTT.

There are a few counts of this clonotype. The chain uses TRBV20-1 and TRBJ2-3; D might be TRBD2 (5 bases). CDR1 is DFQATT, CDR2 SNEGSKA, per germline (reference sequence). The CDR3 is 14 amino acids. V lost 2 bases to trimming and J lost 2 bases, with 11 bases between them. CDR3 sequence reads: CSARKSGNTDTQYF. CDR3 sequence (DNA): TGCAGTGCTAGAAAGAGCGGCAACACAGATACGCAGTATTTT.

This clonotype was observed a handful of times. This chain uses TRBV11-2 with TRBJ1-2, with 7 nucleotides matching TRBD1. The germline gives CDR1 SGHAT, CDR2 FQNNGV. CDR3 length: 15 residues. V trimming: 2 bases; J trimming: 4 bases; junction bases outside the gene matches: 7. In DNA form, the CDR3 reads TGTGCCAGCAGCTTACAATCGGACAGGCCCTATGGCTACACCTTC. It codes for CASSLQSDRPYGYTF.

This clonotype was counted between two and nine times. V is TRBV6-5 and J is TRBJ1-6, with D perhaps TRBD1 (6 bases). The CDR3 is made up of 12 amino acids. V lost 7 bases to trimming and J lost 9 bases, with 10 bases between them. The germline V gene has CDR1 MNHEY and CDR2 SVGAGI. The CDR3 DNA reads TGTGCCAGCAAGGGGGTCCTTTCACCCCTCCACTTT. Its translation is CASKGVLSPLHF.

This rearrangement joins TRBV30 to TRBJ2-3, with 7 bases identical to TRBD1. Germline trimming cut 3 bases from V and 5 bases from J; bases unmatched to any gene: 5. Germline assignment: CDR1 GTSNPN and CDR2 SVGIG (reference sequence). The CDR3 runs to 13 residues. CDR3 residues: CAWRAGGRDTQYF. CDR3 DNA: TGTGCCTGGAGGGCAGGGGGAAGAGATACGCAGTATTTT. The whole variable domain, filled in from reference TRBV30 and TRBJ2-3, reads SQTIHQWPATLVQPVGSPLSLECTVEGTSNPNLYWYRQAAGRGLQLLFYSVGIGQISSEVPQNLSASRPQDRQFILSSKKLLLSDSGFYLCAWRAGGRDTQYFGPGTRLTVL.

This clonotype was counted between two and nine times. The chain combines TRBV7-2 with TRBJ1-6; D not resolved. The germline V and J ends were trimmed by 5 bases and 3 bases, with 14 bases remaining between them. The CDR3 consists of 16 residues. Germline V gene data show CDR1 as SGHTA and CDR2 as FQGNSA. This CDR3 is CASSPRAVLYNSPLHF. Here the CDR3 DNA reads TGTGCCAGCAGCCCCCGGGCAGTCCTCTATAATTCACCCCTCCACTTT.

In its sample, this clonotype was seen many times. The rearrangement links TRBV10-3 to TRBJ2-2; no reliable D call. This CDR3 is 13 amino acids long. Between the trimmed V and J ends, which lost 11 bases and 4 bases, there was a span of 14 bases. Germline loops: CDR1 ENHRY, CDR2 SYGVKD. The chain's CDR3 is CAAAERLTGELFF. In nucleotides, the CDR3 is TGTGCCGCGGCGGAGCGCCTCACCGGGGAGCTGTTTTTT.

The chain carries TRBV5-4 and TRBJ2-2; 8 bases fit TRBD1. CDR1 is SGHNT and CDR2 is YYREEE in the germline V gene (reference sequence). The CDR3 contains 14 residues. Losses at the gene ends were 3 bases for V and 7 bases for J; bases not matched to a gene: 5. The DNA of the CDR3 is TGTGCCAGCAGCTCAGGGGGCGCGATCGGGGAGCTGTTTTTT. Residues: CASSSGGAIGELFF.

The CDR3 loop reads CSANSGRASYEQYF. The DNA of the CDR3 is TGCAGTGCCAATAGCGGGAGGGCCTCCTACGAGCAGTACTTC. This chain joins TRBV20-1 and TRBJ2-7; 11 bases match TRBD2. This CDR3 is 14 amino acids long. Germline V lookup: CDR1 DFQATT, CDR2 SNEGSKA (reference sequence). Trimming took 6 bases from V and 0 from J; bases not matched to a gene: 4.

This clonotype has a handful of counts. The chain uses TRBV20-1 and TRBJ2-1, with 8 bases matching TRBD2. CDR3 length equals 14 residues. The trim removed 1 base at V and 4 bases at J, leaving 3 bases unmatched. The germline CDR1 and CDR2 sequences are DFQATT and SNEGSKA (reference sequence). CDR3 nucleotides: TGCAGTGCTAGAGTAGCGGGAAAATACAATGAGCAGTTCTTC. Its translation is CSARVAGKYNEQFF.

This clonotype showed up just a few times. The rearrangement links TRBV20-1 to TRBJ2-7; D is possibly TRBD1 (6 bases). Trimming removed 2 bases from V and 5 bases from J, with 13 bases in between. Germline CDR1 is DFQATT and CDR2 is SNEGSKA (reference sequence). The CDR3 spans 13 residues. Written as DNA, the CDR3 is TGCAGTGCTAGAAGAGGGGGACCGGACGAGCAGTACTTC. Translation gives CSARRGGPDEQYF.

The rearrangement joins TRBV5-1 to TRBJ2-1; no clear D. Trimming removed 1 base from V and 5 bases from J, with 7 bases in between. The length of the CDR3 is 13 residues. Germline V gene sequence: CDR1 SGHRS, CDR2 YFSETQ. The CDR3 coding sequence is TGCGCCAGCAGCTTGTTTCGGAACAATGAGCAGTTCTTC. Translation: CASSLFRNNEQFF.

The sample holds many counts of this clonotype. The V and J genes are TRBV12-3 or TRBV12-4 and TRBJ2-5, with 7 bases matching TRBD2. CDR3 length: 14 amino acids. With V trimmed by 5 bases and J by 5 bases, 8 bases remained unmatched. The CDR3 coding sequence is TGTGCCAGCAGTCGGCCAGCGGGGAAGGAGACCCAGTACTTC. This sequence encodes CASSRPAGKETQYF.

This clonotype was counted ten times or more. The chain carries TRBV12-3 or TRBV12-4 and TRBJ2-5, with 8 bases aligning to TRBD1. The length of the CDR3 is 17 residues. V lost 5 bases to trimming and J lost 0 bases; unmatched junction nucleotides: 11. The CDR3 loop reads CASSKDRAWRHQETQYF. CDR3 nucleotides: TGTGCCAGCAGTAAGGACAGGGCATGGAGACACCAAGAGACCCAGTACTTC.

This clonotype was seen a few times. V usage is TRBV20-1 and J usage is TRBJ2-6, with D perhaps matching TRBD1 (5 bases). V lost 6 bases and J 0 bases, leaving 9 bases between the germline ends. The CDR3 has 14 amino acids. Looked up from germline, CDR1 is DFQATT and CDR2 is SNEGSKA (reference sequence). This chain's CDR3 is CSARQSSGANVLTF. The CDR3 nucleotides are TGCAGTGCCCGACAGAGCTCTGGGGCCAACGTCCTGACTTTC.

The sample holds many counts of this clonotype. V gene TRBV29-1 combines with J gene TRBJ2-7; a weak D match, TRBD2 (5 bases). CDR1 is SQVTM, CDR2 ANQGSEA, per germline. The CDR3 runs 14 residues. V was clipped by 6 bases and J by 6 bases, with 21 bases between them. CDR3 in amino acids: CSVGSGLRDSEQYF. DNA for the CDR3: TGCAGCGTGGGCTCGGGGTTGAGGGATTCCGAGCAGTACTTC.

This clonotype was detected a few times. The rearrangement uses TRBV5-6 and TRBJ1-3; D is uncertain. Germline loops: CDR1 SGHDT, CDR2 YYEEEE. The CDR3 contains 15 residues. V lost 0 bases to trimming and J lost 2 bases, with 9 bases between them. This CDR3 reads CASSLDDGAGNTIYF. The CDR3 nucleotides read TGTGCCAGCAGCTTGGATGACGGAGCTGGAAACACCATATATTTT. The full variable domain, rest sourced from reference TRBV5-6 and TRBJ1-3, is DAGVTQSPTHLIKTRGQQVTLRCSPKSGHDTVSWYQQALGQGPQFIFQYYEEEERQRGNFPDRFSGHQFPNYSSELNVNALLLGDSALYLCASSLDDGAGNTIYFGEGSWLTVV.

This sequence joins TRBV15 and TRBJ2-5; TRBD2 matches 9 bases. Germline trimming cut 4 bases from V and 2 bases from J; bases unmatched to any gene: 8. Germline V gene lookup returns CDR1 LNHNV and CDR2 YYDKDF (reference sequence). The CDR3 is 16 amino acids. The CDR3 nucleotides read TGTGCCACCAGCAACCAGATAGCGGGGGCACAAGAGACCCAGTACTTC. This sequence encodes CATSNQIAGAQETQYF.

This clonotype was seen a few times. The chain recombines TRBV5-1 with TRBJ1-5; D is unresolved. CDR3 length: 13 amino acids. Trimming left V 2 bases short and J 4 bases short, with 7 bases between. Per the germline V gene, CDR1 is SGHRS and CDR2 is YFSETQ. CDR3 residues: CASSFGNNQPQHF. The DNA of the CDR3 is TGCGCCAGCAGCTTTGGGAATAATCAGCCCCAGCATTTT.

This clonotype has only a few counts. The chain carries TRBV3-1 and TRBJ2-6; the D is unclear. There are 13 residues in the CDR3. Germline V lookup: CDR1 LGHDT, CDR2 YNNKEL (reference sequence). V dropped 8 bases and J dropped 0 bases, with 5 bases sitting between them. Here the CDR3 reads CASGFSGANVLTF. Written as DNA, the CDR3 is TGTGCCAGCGGGTTCTCTGGGGCCAACGTCCTGACTTTC.

This sequence joins TRBV25-1 and TRBJ2-3; D is possibly TRBD1 (6 bases). The V end lost 7 bases, the J end lost 5 bases, and 10 bases lay between the germline ends. There are 12 residues in the CDR3. In germline, CDR1 is MGHDK, CDR2 SYGVNS. CDR3 protein: CASNHREDTQYF. As DNA, the CDR3 is TGTGCCAGCAATCACAGGGAAGATACGCAGTATTTT. The full variable domain, in which reference TRBV25-1 and TRBJ2-3 provide the parts outside the CDR3, is EADIYQTPRYLVIGTGKKITLECSQTMGHDKMYWYQQDPGMELHLIHYSYGVNSTEKGDLSSESTVSRIRTEHFPLTLESARPSHTSQYLCASNHREDTQYFGPGTRLTVL.

This clonotype was seen many times. CDR3 nucleotide sequence: TGTGCCAGCAGTTACTCGAATCTTTTTAACACTGAAGCTTTCTTT. Its protein product is CASSYSNLFNTEAFF. The genes are TRBV6-5 and TRBJ1-1; D is unresolved. Germline V gene data show CDR1 as MNHEY and CDR2 as SVGAGI. This CDR3 is built from 15 residues. The V and J ends lost 0 bases and 2 bases respectively, with 10 bases between them.

This clonotype occurred a few times. The chain carries TRBV12-3 or TRBV12-4 and TRBJ2-1; D gene ambiguous. This CDR3 is built from 16 residues. V was shortened by 4 bases and J by 2 bases, with 15 bases between the two germline ends. The CDR3 protein is CASSSTVGLAYNEQFF. CDR3 coding DNA: TGTGCCAGCAGTTCTACCGTCGGGTTAGCCTACAATGAGCAGTTCTTC.

Comments on this clonotype: A much more abundant neighbour one base away suggests this may be a read error. The CDR3 end shows no conserved phenylalanine or tryptophan, and so a read error is likely. The rearrangement joins TRBV5-5 to TRBJ2-5; D call uncertain. The CDR3 sequence is 14 residues long. V was shortened by 4 bases and J by 2 bases, with 12 bases between the two germline ends. Germline V lookup: CDR1 SGHKS, CDR2 YYEKEE (reference sequence). The chain's CDR3 is CASSRYTQQETQYV. The CDR3 nucleotides read TGTGCCAGCAGCCGCTATACACAGCAAGAGACCCAGTACGTC.

This clonotype was seen repeatedly, ten times or more. This sequence joins TRBV27 and TRBJ2-5; 15 bases align to TRBD2. Trimming took 7 bases from V and 2 from J; bases not matched to a gene: 8. The germline V gene encodes CDR1 MNHEY and CDR2 SMNVEV (reference sequence). CDR3 length: 17 amino acids. The CDR3 loop is CASTIRGTSGRQETQYF. In DNA form, the CDR3 reads TGTGCCAGCACCATTAGGGGGACTAGCGGGAGGCAAGAGACCCAGTACTTC.

Many counts were recorded for this clonotype. This chain connects TRBV29-1 to TRBJ2-1, with a weak D call TRBD1 (6 bases). V was trimmed by 6 bases and J by 0 bases, leaving 12 bases between them. The CDR3 covers 14 residues. CDR1 and CDR2 from the germline V gene are SQVTM and ANQGSEA. The CDR3 loop is CSVNRALSYNEQFF. CDR3 coding DNA: TGCAGCGTCAACAGGGCCCTCTCCTACAATGAGCAGTTCTTC.

The genes are TRBV12-3 or TRBV12-4 and TRBJ2-7; D gene unclear. The CDR3 contains 14 residues. Trimming left V 5 bases short and J 5 bases short, with 16 bases between. Here the CDR3 reads CASSPRSLTHEQYF. The DNA of the CDR3 is TGTGCCAGCAGTCCTAGGTCCTTAACTCACGAGCAGTACTTC.

The table lists this clonotype with many counts. This CDR3 reads CASKTVGTGELFF. CDR3 bases: TGCGCCAGCAAGACGGTAGGCACCGGGGAGCTGTTTTTT. V gene TRBV5-1 combines with J gene TRBJ2-2, with no clear D. The CDR3 totals 13 residues. Deletions cut 6 bases from V and 4 bases from J, with 10 bases between. Per germline, CDR1 SGHRS and CDR2 YFSETQ.